This T cell receptor beta chain was identified during a study of T-cell reconstitution after alpha-beta-depleted transplantation in children. This clonotype was picked up a small number of times. The antigen is unknown. The length of the CDR3 is 15 residues. Germline V CDR1 and CDR2: MNHEY, SVGEGT. V lost 6 bases to trimming and J lost 8 bases; unmatched junction nucleotides: 11. It was with unique molecular identifiers that the TCRbeta library was prepared. TCRdb reprocessed the PCR reads via MiXCR and lists one record per CDR3 protein. The repertoire holds 450,000 to 550,000 distinct CDR3 sequences, with more than 9.5% as singletons. The study, taken as a whole, reports: Surviving recipient T cells and thymic progenitors underlay high day-60 TCRbeta diversity in some patients. In patients about two months after transplant, alpha-beta T cells reportedly arose from several hundred expanded graft clones.

The TCR was taken from a female patient between 2 and 15 years old who had a stem cell transplant for aplastic anemia, so the T cells may come from the graft donor. The input for sequencing was PBMCs, mostly from graft donor cells, taken 180 days after TCRalphabeta/CD19-depleted stem cell transplant. The J gene is TRBJ1-4, the V gene TRBV6-2 or TRBV6-3, with TRBD1 matching 8 bases. This chain's CDR3 is CASRHLGTGGEKLFF. The CDR3 nucleotides read TGTGCCAGCAGACACCTTGGGACAGGAGGGGAAAAACTGTTTTTT.